This T cell receptor beta chain was sequenced for a study of OX40 agonist ivuxolimab in advanced cancers. Background on the study: Mean age approximately 59 years, range about 23 to 85; nearly 85% male. The study's findings and limits: Some patients who did not respond also had low normalized T-cell clonal expansion.

The length of the CDR3 is 19 residues. Germline V gives CDR1 SGHKS, CDR2 YYEKEE (reference sequence). V was clipped by 2 bases and J by 1 base, with 25 bases between them. Systemic immunosuppression or a history of autoimmune disease excluded patients. With baseline, cycle 4 day 1, and cycle 7 day 1 as timepoints, blood was sampled. Profiling relied on immunoSEQ multiplex PCR, and the TCRdb table lists in-frame clones only, not all of them. In the table there are 60,000 to 75,000 clones, around 80% of which are singletons. Regarding this clone: Its antigen remains unknown.

The chain employs TRBV5-5 and TRBJ2-7, with D possibly being TRBD1 or TRBD2 (5 bases each). Material: CD4+ or CD8+ T cells sorted from blood, obtained in a trial of the OX40 agonist ivuxolimab. This clonotype originated in an adult with an advanced solid tumor such as melanoma, head and neck, liver or kidney cancer. CDR3 residues: CASSFFWGTGSRESYEQYF. In DNA form, the CDR3 reads TGTGCCAGCAGCTTTTTTTGGGGGACGGGTTCCCGGGAATCCTACGAGCAGTACTTC.